A selection of T cell receptor beta chains follows, all from one sample in a study of shared clonotypes between healthy human individuals. Measured with immunoSEQ multiplex PCR; TCRdb has only the in-frame clones, and not every one. The sample lists roughly 2.6 million clones, 85% to 95% occurring once. Sequencing was carried out using naive CD4+ T cells sorted from blood. The receptors were sampled from a man between 18 and 29 years old in good health. CDR3s include the opening cysteine and the closing phenylalanine or tryptophan. Fields, in order: CDR3 protein, CDR3 DNA, V gene, D gene, J gene, clone size. The D gene is left open where the match is weak. Rows may omit the clone size; those that give it use once, few, many or a size class.

CDR3aa: CASSETSGGETQYF; CDR3nt: TGTGCCAGCAGTGAAACTAGCGGGGGGGAGACCCAGTACTTC; v_gene: TRBV6-5; d_gene: TRBD2; j_gene: TRBJ2-5; abundance: .
CDR3aa: CASSRQGSWTGELFF; CDR3nt: TGTGCCAGCAGCCGACAGGGATCGTGGACCGGGGAGCTGTTTTTT; v_gene: TRBV7-3; d_gene: TRBD1; j_gene: TRBJ2-2; abundance: .
CDR3aa: CASSRQSNTGELFF; CDR3nt: TGTGCCAGTAGTCGGCAGTCGAACACCGGGGAGCTGTTTTTT; v_gene: TRBV19; d_gene: .; j_gene: TRBJ2-2; abundance: .
CDR3aa: CASSLGGGSYEQYF; CDR3nt: TGTGCCAGCTCACTCGGTGGGGGATCCTACGAGCAGTACTTC; v_gene: TRBV18; d_gene: .; j_gene: TRBJ2-7; abundance: once
CDR3aa: CASNRDKGNTIYF; CDR3nt: TGTGCCAGCAACCGGGACAAAGGAAACACCATATATTTT; v_gene: TRBV2; d_gene: .; j_gene: TRBJ1-3; abundance: .
CDR3aa: CASSFDSIPHNEQFF; CDR3nt: TGTGCCAGCAGCTTCGACTCGATCCCCCACAATGAGCAGTTCTTC; v_gene: TRBV5-4; d_gene: .; j_gene: TRBJ2-1; abundance: .
CDR3aa: CASSYGDDYGYTF; CDR3nt: TGTGCCAGCAGTTACGGGGATGACTATGGCTACACCTTC; v_gene: TRBV6-5; d_gene: .; j_gene: TRBJ1-2; abundance: .
CDR3aa: CASSPGQQNQPQHF; CDR3nt: TGTGCCAGCAGCCCCGGCCAACAGAATCAGCCCCAGCATTTT; v_gene: TRBV9; d_gene: .; j_gene: TRBJ1-5; abundance: .
CDR3aa: CASSLRRKSPSQETQYF; CDR3nt: TGTGCCAGCAGCTTAAGAAGGAAATCTCCCTCCCAAGAGACCCAGTACTTC; v_gene: TRBV7-2; d_gene: .; j_gene: TRBJ2-5; abundance: once
CDR3aa: CASSGGMPSYEQYF; CDR3nt: TGTGCCAGCAGTGGCGGGATGCCTTCCTACGAGCAGTACTTC; v_gene: TRBV2; d_gene: .; j_gene: TRBJ2-7; abundance: .
CDR3aa: CASSEIGGGSTGELFF; CDR3nt: TGTGCCAGCAGTGAAATCGGGGGCGGGAGCACCGGGGAGCTGTTTTTT; v_gene: TRBV2; d_gene: .; j_gene: TRBJ2-2; abundance: .
CDR3aa: CASIEQGGPDTQYF; CDR3nt: TGTGCCAGCATTGAACAGGGTGGGCCAGATACGCAGTATTTT; v_gene: TRBV2; d_gene: .; j_gene: TRBJ2-3; abundance: .
CDR3aa: CAISEDRVNTEAFF; CDR3nt: TGTGCCATCAGTGAGGACAGGGTGAACACTGAAGCTTTCTTT; v_gene: TRBV10-3; d_gene: TRBD1; j_gene: TRBJ1-1; abundance: few
CDR3aa: CASSRLGLAKNIQYF; CDR3nt: TGCGCCAGCAGCCGTCTGGGGTTAGCCAAAAACATTCAGTACTTC; v_gene: TRBV4-1; d_gene: .; j_gene: TRBJ2-4; abundance: .
CDR3aa: CASSRGMNTGELFF; CDR3nt: TGTGCCAGCAGTCGGGGAATGAACACCGGGGAGCTGTTTTTT; v_gene: TRBV6-5; d_gene: .; j_gene: TRBJ2-2; abundance: once
CDR3aa: CASSLDRGKVEGANVLTF; CDR3nt: TGTGCCAGCAGCTTAGACAGGGGGAAGGTAGAAGGGGCCAACGTCCTGACTTTC; v_gene: TRBV5-8; d_gene: TRBD1; j_gene: TRBJ2-6; abundance: .
CDR3aa: CASSVGGTGTNNEQFF; CDR3nt: TGTGCCAGCAGCGTAGGGGGGACAGGGACTAACAATGAGCAGTTCTTC; v_gene: TRBV9; d_gene: TRBD1; j_gene: TRBJ2-1; abundance: few
CDR3aa: CASSLEGQGGDTQYF; CDR3nt: TGCGCCAGCAGCTTGGAAGGACAGGGGGGAGATACGCAGTATTTT; v_gene: TRBV5-1; d_gene: TRBD1; j_gene: TRBJ2-3; abundance: .
CDR3aa: CASSLEGRLFF; CDR3nt: TGTGCCAGCAGCTTGGAAGGACGACTGTTTTTT; v_gene: TRBV5-5; d_gene: .; j_gene: TRBJ1-4; abundance: .
CDR3aa: CAGGQFFYEQYF; CDR3nt: TGTGCCGGGGGACAGTTTTTTTACGAGCAGTACTTC; v_gene: TRBV2; d_gene: TRBD1; j_gene: TRBJ2-7; abundance: once
CDR3aa: CASSLGLPYNSPLHF; CDR3nt: TGTGCCAGCAGCTTGGGGCTCCCCTATAATTCACCCCTCCACTTT; v_gene: TRBV7-9; d_gene: .; j_gene: TRBJ1-6; abundance: .
CDR3aa: CASSDLNYGYTF; CDR3nt: TGTGCCAGCAGTGACCTGAACTATGGCTACACCTTC; v_gene: TRBV2; d_gene: .; j_gene: TRBJ1-2; abundance: few
CDR3aa: CASSFRLGTGDNQPQHF; CDR3nt: TGTGCCAGCAGCTTTCGTCTGGGGACAGGGGACAATCAGCCCCAGCATTTT; v_gene: TRBV7-6; d_gene: TRBD1; j_gene: TRBJ1-5; abundance: .
CDR3aa: CASSLTGLQAFYF; CDR3nt: TGTGCCAGCAGCTTAACAGGACTACAAGCCTTCTACTTC; v_gene: TRBV7-9; d_gene: .; j_gene: TRBJ2-7; abundance: few
CDR3aa: CASSLPQSARYEQYF; CDR3nt: TGTGCCAGCAGTCTCCCTCAAAGCGCCAGGTACGAGCAGTACTTC; v_gene: TRBV6-1; d_gene: .; j_gene: TRBJ2-7; abundance: .
CDR3aa: CASSLTGTANTEAFF; CDR3nt: TGTGCCAGCAGCCTAACCGGGACAGCGAACACTGAAGCTTTCTTT; v_gene: TRBV11-2; d_gene: TRBD1; j_gene: TRBJ1-1; abundance: .
CDR3aa: CASTSGQGNYGYTF; CDR3nt: TGTGCCAGTACCTCGGGACAGGGCAACTATGGCTACACCTTC; v_gene: TRBV19; d_gene: TRBD1; j_gene: TRBJ1-2; abundance: .
CDR3aa: CASSFRLAGGTGELFF; CDR3nt: TGTGCCAGCAGCTTTAGACTAGCGGGAGGGACCGGGGAGCTGTTTTTT; v_gene: TRBV13; d_gene: TRBD2; j_gene: TRBJ2-2; abundance: .
CDR3aa: CAISEDRGRGNTIYF; CDR3nt: TGTGCCATCAGCGAAGACAGGGGGCGAGGAAACACCATATATTTT; v_gene: TRBV10-3; d_gene: TRBD1; j_gene: TRBJ1-3; abundance: once
CDR3aa: CASSLASGGVSHEQYF; CDR3nt: TGTGCCAGCAGCTTAGCGTCGGGGGGGGTAAGCCACGAGCAGTACTTC; v_gene: TRBV7-9; d_gene: TRBD2; j_gene: TRBJ2-7; abundance: once
CDR3aa: CASSLWGPNTGELFF; CDR3nt: TGCGCCAGCAGCTTGTGGGGACCGAACACCGGGGAGCTGTTTTTT; v_gene: TRBV5-1; d_gene: .; j_gene: TRBJ2-2; abundance: .
CDR3aa: CASSVGTSGISTDTQYF; CDR3nt: TGTGCCAGCAGCGTAGGGACTAGCGGTATTAGCACAGATACGCAGTATTTT; v_gene: TRBV9; d_gene: TRBD2; j_gene: TRBJ2-3; abundance: .
CDR3aa: CASSPSTGSNYEQYF; CDR3nt: TGTGCCAGCTCACCCTCGACAGGGTCCAACTACGAGCAGTACTTC; v_gene: TRBV18; d_gene: TRBD1; j_gene: TRBJ2-7; abundance: .
CDR3aa: CASSLGGAEQETQYF; CDR3nt: TGTGCCAGCTCTTTGGGGGGCGCCGAGCAAGAGACCCAGTACTTC; v_gene: TRBV18; d_gene: .; j_gene: TRBJ2-5; abundance: .
CDR3aa: CASSIGRRANTEAFF; CDR3nt: TGTGCCAGTAGTATTGGTCGCAGGGCGAACACTGAAGCTTTCTTT; v_gene: TRBV19; d_gene: .; j_gene: TRBJ1-1; abundance: .
CDR3aa: CASRPPGLLTGELFF; CDR3nt: TGCGCCAGCAGACCCCCGGGACTTCTCACCGGGGAGCTGTTTTTT; v_gene: TRBV5-1; d_gene: .; j_gene: TRBJ2-2; abundance: .
CDR3aa: CASSLQGARGHQFF; CDR3nt: TGTGCCAGCAGCTTGCAGGGGGCCAGAGGTCATCAGTTCTTC; v_gene: TRBV5-8; d_gene: TRBD1; j_gene: TRBJ2-1; abundance: .
CDR3aa: CASTQLAGEEQFF; CDR3nt: TGTGCCAGCACCCAACTAGCGGGGGAAGAGCAGTTCTTC; v_gene: TRBV7-9; d_gene: TRBD2; j_gene: TRBJ2-1; abundance: .
CDR3aa: CASSIGDTQYF; CDR3nt: TGTGCCAGTAGTATCGGAGATACGCAGTATTTT; v_gene: TRBV19; d_gene: .; j_gene: TRBJ2-3; abundance: .
CDR3aa: CASSLPGQGVQYF; CDR3nt: TGCGCCAGCAGCCTTCCGGGACAGGGGGTCCAGTACTTC; v_gene: TRBV5-1; d_gene: TRBD1; j_gene: TRBJ2-7; abundance: .
CDR3aa: CASSPSSVAGGDTQYF; CDR3nt: TGTGCCAGCAGCCCAAGCTCGGTAGCGGGAGGGGATACGCAGTATTTT; v_gene: TRBV7-8; d_gene: TRBD2; j_gene: TRBJ2-3; abundance: .
CDR3aa: CATSRPAIGQKAFF; CDR3nt: TGTGCCACCAGCAGACCAGCGATAGGACAGAAGGCTTTCTTT; v_gene: TRBV15; d_gene: .; j_gene: TRBJ1-1; abundance: .
CDR3aa: CASSSGTGGTFYEQYF; CDR3nt: TGTGCCAGCAGCTCGGGTACTGGCGGGACTTTCTACGAGCAGTACTTC; v_gene: TRBV7-4; d_gene: .; j_gene: TRBJ2-7; abundance: .
CDR3aa: CATTSSQGTDTQYF; CDR3nt: TGTGCCACCACCTCCTCACAGGGGACAGATACGCAGTATTTT; v_gene: TRBV10-3; d_gene: TRBD1; j_gene: TRBJ2-3; abundance: .
CDR3aa: CASSLVFTAGGENEQFF; CDR3nt: TGCGCCAGCAGCTTGGTATTTACCGCGGGAGGAGAAAATGAGCAGTTCTTC; v_gene: TRBV5-1; d_gene: TRBD2; j_gene: TRBJ2-1; abundance: .
CDR3aa: CASSTRSRNTEAFF; CDR3nt: TGTGCCAGCAGTACGAGGAGCAGGAACACTGAAGCTTTCTTT; v_gene: TRBV6-1; d_gene: .; j_gene: TRBJ1-1; abundance: .
CDR3aa: CASSSANSPGQPQHF; CDR3nt: TGTGCCAGCAGTTCTGCGAACTCGCCAGGACAGCCCCAGCATTTT; v_gene: TRBV6-5; d_gene: .; j_gene: TRBJ1-5; abundance: .
CDR3aa: CASSPSGLAKETQYF; CDR3nt: TGTGCCAGCTCACCCTCGGGACTAGCGAAAGAGACCCAGTACTTC; v_gene: TRBV18; d_gene: TRBD2; j_gene: TRBJ2-5; abundance: .
CDR3aa: CASSSDTAVNQPQHF; CDR3nt: TGTGCCAGCAGCTCCGATACGGCAGTCAATCAGCCCCAGCATTTT; v_gene: TRBV7-2; d_gene: .; j_gene: TRBJ1-5; abundance: .
CDR3aa: CASSGTNQETQYF; CDR3nt: TGTGCCAGTAGTGGGACAAACCAAGAGACCCAGTACTTC; v_gene: TRBV19; d_gene: .; j_gene: TRBJ2-5; abundance: .
CDR3aa: CASIPGQGNTGELFF; CDR3nt: TGTGCCAGCATTCCGGGACAGGGTAACACCGGGGAGCTGTTTTTT; v_gene: TRBV7-8; d_gene: TRBD1; j_gene: TRBJ2-2; abundance: .
CDR3aa: CASSATGPYEQYF; CDR3nt: TGTGCCAGCAGTGCCACGGGGCCCTACGAGCAGTACTTC; v_gene: TRBV25-1; d_gene: .; j_gene: TRBJ2-7; abundance: .
CDR3aa: CASSRSGTNSGDEQFF; CDR3nt: TGTGCCAGCAGCAGAAGCGGGACAAACTCTGGGGATGAGCAGTTCTTC; v_gene: TRBV9; d_gene: .; j_gene: TRBJ2-1; abundance: .
CDR3aa: CAWSASKLRGTEAFF; CDR3nt: TGTGCCTGGAGTGCTTCCAAACTTCGGGGCACTGAAGCTTTCTTT; v_gene: TRBV30; d_gene: .; j_gene: TRBJ1-1; abundance: .
CDR3aa: CAISAPRLANYGYTF; CDR3nt: TGTGCCATCAGTGCCCCTCGCCTGGCAAACTATGGCTACACCTTC; v_gene: TRBV10-3; d_gene: .; j_gene: TRBJ1-2; abundance: .
CDR3aa: CASSLLEYNEQFF; CDR3nt: TGTGCCAGCAGCTTGCTAGAATACAATGAGCAGTTCTTC; v_gene: TRBV7-8; d_gene: .; j_gene: TRBJ2-1; abundance: .
CDR3aa: CASRATGVNTEAFF; CDR3nt: TGTGCCAGCCGAGCGACAGGAGTGAACACTGAAGCTTTCTTT; v_gene: TRBV28; d_gene: .; j_gene: TRBJ1-1; abundance: once
CDR3aa: CASSVGTANTGELFF; CDR3nt: TGTGCCAGCAGCGTCGGGACAGCGAACACCGGGGAGCTGTTTTTT; v_gene: TRBV9; d_gene: TRBD1; j_gene: TRBJ2-2; abundance: .